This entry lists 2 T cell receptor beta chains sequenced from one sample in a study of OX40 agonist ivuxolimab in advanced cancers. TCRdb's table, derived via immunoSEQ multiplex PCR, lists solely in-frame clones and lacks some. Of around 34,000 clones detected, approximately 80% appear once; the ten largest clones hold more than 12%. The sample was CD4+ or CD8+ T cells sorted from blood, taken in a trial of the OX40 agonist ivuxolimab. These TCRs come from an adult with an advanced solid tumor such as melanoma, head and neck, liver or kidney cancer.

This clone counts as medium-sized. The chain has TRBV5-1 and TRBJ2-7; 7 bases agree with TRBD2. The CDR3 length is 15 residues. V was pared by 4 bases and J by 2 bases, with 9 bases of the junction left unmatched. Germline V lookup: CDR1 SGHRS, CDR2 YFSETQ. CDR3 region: CASSPWGEGTYEQYF. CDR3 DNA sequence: TGCGCCAGCAGCCCTTGGGGGGAGGGGACCTACGAGCAGTACTTC. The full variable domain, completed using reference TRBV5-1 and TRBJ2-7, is KAGVTQTPRYLIKTRGQQVTLSCSPISGHRSVSWYQQTPGQGLQFLFEYFSETQRNKGNFPGRFSGRQFSNSRSEMNVSTLELGDSALYLCASSPWGEGTYEQYFGPGTRLTVT.

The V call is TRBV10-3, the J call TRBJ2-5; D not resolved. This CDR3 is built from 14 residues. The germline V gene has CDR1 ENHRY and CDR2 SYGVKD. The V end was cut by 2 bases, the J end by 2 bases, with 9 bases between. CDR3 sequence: CAISERTVQETQYF. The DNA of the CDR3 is TGTGCCATCAGTGAGCGGACGGTTCAAGAGACCCAGTACTTC.